This T cell receptor (beta chain) originates from a study of T cells after yellow fever vaccination. Study context: With SMART-Seq v4 Ultra Low Input, the fractions containing low cell numbers were prepared.

General study results and limits: Weaker overall, the secondary response nonetheless peaked faster (day 5 versus 15). Boosting was followed by the reappearance of most primary-vaccination clones (approximately 97% CD4, about 88% CD8).

V lost 2 bases and J lost 0, with 6 bases in between. The CDR3 covers 13 residues. Germline values: CDR1 SGDLS, CDR2 YYNGEE. This clonotype was picked up many times. Its antigen is undetermined. MiXCR, applied by TCRdb to the 5' RACE reads, yields one record per CDR3 protein. The sample has about 130,000 distinct CDR3 sequences, roughly 8.2% seen once. This sequence was found in a man in his late teens or twenties who received the YFV17D yellow fever vaccine. The sample in question was CD8+ T cells sorted from PBMCs, obtained on the day of the yellow fever booster vaccination. The chain carries TRBV9 and TRBJ2-7; no clear D. The CDR3 coding sequence is TGTGCCAGCAGCGTCACACCCTCCTACGAGCAGTACTTC. Translation gives CASSVTPSYEQYF.